This TCR beta chain was obtained from a study of T cells in Graves' hyperthyroidism and ophthalmopathy. Study outcomes and limitations: Stable hyperthyroidism was told apart from ophthalmopathy by a model built on 13 V-J features.

RNA transcripts served as the template for amplifying TCR beta CDR3 regions. When the TCR CDR3 underwent first-round RT-PCR, the HTBI primer set was used. TCRdb re-analysed the multiplex PCR reads in MiXCR, keeping a single row per CDR3 protein. The sample has 600,000 to 700,000 distinct CDR3 sequences, about 15% seen once. This clonotype was observed many times. The antigen is undetermined. Ophthalmopathy patients had moderate-to-severe active disease, CAS ≥3, NOSPECS ≥4, and disease duration under 3 months. Using roughly 9.4 ml of fresh peripheral blood, PBMCs were prepared. V was clipped by 5 bases and J by 2 bases; unmatched bases: 13. The germline V gene encodes CDR1 SGHAT and CDR2 FQNNGV. This CDR3 is built from 17 residues.

V usage is TRBV11-2 and J usage is TRBJ2-7; 9 bases are a match to TRBD2. The sample consisted of blood. The TCR originated in a woman aged 40 to 50 with Graves' ophthalmopathy. Here the CDR3 DNA reads TGTGCCAGCAGCCTCGGGGTTGGCGGGAGGGATACCTACGAGCAGTACTTC. It yields the protein CASSLGVGGRDTYEQYF.